This TCR beta chain originates from a study of blood T cell repertoires in COVID-19. Authors' methods: Reference gene primer amplification gave nucleated cell count estimates. Clones were sequenced by immunoSEQ multiplex PCR, and TCRdb holds only the in-frame ones, with some missing. V, J and clone size are those of that table, while D and trimming were read from the DNA. The table records tens of thousands of clones, roughly 80% of them present only once. The CDR3 length is 14 residues. The ends were cut back, 0 bases at V and 1 base at J, with 7 bases in the middle. Germline-derived CDR1 and CDR2 are SGHRS and YFSETQ.

V is TRBV5-1 and J is TRBJ2-5, with D tentatively TRBD1 (5 bases). This sequence was found in a man between 60 and 70 years old with active or convalescent COVID-19. Sequencing was performed on peripheral blood. The CDR3 region has the DNA TGCGCCAGCAGCTTGGGACAGCCCCAAGAGACCCAGTACTTC. Translation: CASSLGQPQETQYF.